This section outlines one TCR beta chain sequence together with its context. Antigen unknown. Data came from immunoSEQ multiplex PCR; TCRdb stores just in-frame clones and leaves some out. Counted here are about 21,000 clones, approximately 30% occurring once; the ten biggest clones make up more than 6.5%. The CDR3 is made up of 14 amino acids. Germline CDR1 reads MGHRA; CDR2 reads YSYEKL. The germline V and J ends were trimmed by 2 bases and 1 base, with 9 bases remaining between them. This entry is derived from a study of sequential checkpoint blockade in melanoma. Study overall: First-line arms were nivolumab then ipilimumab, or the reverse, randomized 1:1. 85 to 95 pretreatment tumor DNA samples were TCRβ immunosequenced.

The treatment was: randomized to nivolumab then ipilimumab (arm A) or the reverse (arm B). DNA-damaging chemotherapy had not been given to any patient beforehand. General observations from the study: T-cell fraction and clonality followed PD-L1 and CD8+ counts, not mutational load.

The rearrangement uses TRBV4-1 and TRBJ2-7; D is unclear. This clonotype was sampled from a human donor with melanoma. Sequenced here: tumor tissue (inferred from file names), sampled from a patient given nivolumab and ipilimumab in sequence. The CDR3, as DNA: TGCGCCAGCAGCCAATCCTTGGGGTCCTACGAGCAGTACTTC. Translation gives CASSQSLGSYEQYF.